This TCR beta chain was sequenced during a study of blood T cell repertoires in COVID-19. For the study at large: Whether acute or convalescent, the COVID-19 samples came from the United States, Italy and Spain. PBMCs, B-cell-depleted T cells, or T cells provided the cDNA or gDNA that made up the material.

Generated by immunoSEQ multiplex PCR, the TCRdb table keeps only in-frame clones and is missing some. The data show approximately 20,000 clones, around 83% seen once. V dropped 5 bases and J dropped 3; count of bases not matched to a gene: 3. CDR3 length: 15 residues. The germline V gene has CDR1 SGHNT and CDR2 YENEEA. The sample comprised peripheral blood. This chain joins TRBV11-3 and TRBJ2-1; 11 nucleotides match TRBD2. The clonotype was recovered from a man in his sixties or seventies with acute or convalescent COVID-19. CDR3 bases: TGTGCCAGCAGCAACGGACTAGCGGGCTACAATGAGCAGTTCTTC. Its translation: CASSNGLAGYNEQFF.